This T cell receptor beta chain was sequenced during a study of blood T cell repertoires in COVID-19. Background on the study: The study drew acute and convalescent COVID-19 samples from the United States, Italy and Spain. Sources were T cells, B-cell-depleted T cells, or PBMCs; the material itself was cDNA or gDNA.

Per the authors' pipeline: Nucleated cell number was recorded as an estimate derived from reference gene primer amplification. TCRdb's copy holds only in-frame clones and misses some; the assay was immunoSEQ multiplex PCR. V, J and clone size reflect that table, while D and trimming were determined from the DNA. The sample shows fewer than 45,000 clones, over 60% of them seen only once. This CDR3 spans 15 amino acids. CDR1 SGHAT and CDR2 FQNNGV come from the germline V gene. The V end was cut by 6 bases, the J end by 2 bases, with 14 bases between. This TCR was recovered from a man between 60 and 70 years old with active COVID-19. The chain carries TRBV11-2 and TRBJ2-1; D may be TRBD2 (6 bases). Sequencing was done on a sample of peripheral blood. CDR3 DNA: TGTGCCAGCAGGCCTGGGGCGGGGCCCTACAATGAGCAGTTCTTC. Its protein product is CASRPGAGPYNEQFF.